The 27 T cell receptor beta chains listed next were all sequenced from one sample in a study of blood T cell repertoires in COVID-19. The data were produced by immunoSEQ multiplex PCR, yet TCRdb's version contains in-frame clones alone and is incomplete. The sample records approximately 220,000 clones, around 80% being singletons. Sample: PBMCs or T cells enriched from blood (not recorded which). The receptors were gathered from a woman between 40 and 55 years old with acute COVID-19.

The rearrangement links TRBV28 to TRBJ1-5, with D possibly matching TRBD1 (6 bases). The length of the CDR3 is 16 residues. Trimming removed 5 bases from V and 5 bases from J, with 19 bases in between. Germline assignment: CDR1 MDHEN and CDR2 SYDVKM. CDR3 sequence (DNA): TGTGCCAGCAGTGTAGGTCCGTCATACAGGGATCAGCCCCAGCATTTT. Protein sequence: CASSVGPSYRDQPQHF.

V and J are TRBV5-4 and TRBJ1-6; TRBD1 agrees at 9 bases. Germline loops: CDR1 SGHNT, CDR2 YYREEE (reference sequence). The CDR3 runs 16 residues. Unmatched junction bases numbered 10, after V lost 7 bases and J lost 5 bases. Written as DNA, the CDR3 is TGTGCCAGCTACAGGGGGCCCAGGGCAGATAATTCACCCCTCCACTTT. Its protein product is CASYRGPRADNSPLHF.

The gene calls are TRBV12-3 or TRBV12-4 and TRBJ2-7; D remains ambiguous. The V end lost 2 bases, the J end lost 2 bases, and 4 bases lay between the germline ends. The CDR3 has 12 amino acids. CDR3 bases: TGTGCCAGCAGTTTATCCGCCTACGAGCAGTACTTC. Residues: CASSLSAYEQYF.

The chain combines TRBV3-1 (or the pseudogene TRBV3-2) with TRBJ2-7; D is ambiguous. This CDR3 is 14 amino acids long. Germline CDR1 reads LGHDT; CDR2 reads YNNKEL (reference sequence). V was clipped by 1 base and J by 3 bases, with 10 bases between them. CDR3 region: CASSQGPTRYEQYF. In nucleotides, the CDR3 is TGTGCCAGCAGCCAAGGCCCTACGCGCTACGAGCAGTACTTC.

V and J are TRBV11-2 and TRBJ1-5, with D possibly TRBD1 on 6 matching bases. The CDR3 is 13 amino acids. Trimming shortened V by 3 bases and J by 4 bases, and 7 bases separated the two germline ends. From germline, CDR1 is SGHAT and CDR2 FQNNGV. The CDR3, as DNA: TGTGCCAGCAGCTTCACAGGGAATCAGCCCCAGCATTTT. It is translated as CASSFTGNQPQHF.

V is TRBV30 and J is TRBJ2-1; 8 bases map to TRBD2. Germline lookup yields CDR1 GTSNPN and CDR2 SVGIG (reference sequence). This CDR3 has 15 amino acids. The V gene end was trimmed by 4 bases and the J gene end by 9 bases; junction bases not matched to a gene: 14. The CDR3 DNA is TGTGCCTGGAATCCCCTCCCGGGAGGGACGGGTGAGCAGTTCTTC. Translation: CAWNPLPGGTGEQFF.

The chain couples TRBV5-1 to TRBJ2-3, with 9 bases aligning to TRBD2. This CDR3 comprises 15 residues. Germline V gene lookup returns CDR1 SGHRS and CDR2 YFSETQ. V dropped 0 bases and J dropped 1; count of bases not matched to a gene: 0. The CDR3 is CASSLGGGGTDTQYF. In nucleotides, the CDR3 is TGCGCCAGCAGCTTGGGCGGGGGGGGCACAGATACGCAGTATTTT.

The genes are TRBV5-1 and TRBJ1-1; 7 nucleotides align to TRBD1. The CDR3 totals 14 residues. Germline V CDR1 and CDR2: SGHRS, YFSETQ. J lost 0 bases, V lost 4 bases, and 3 bases had no gene match. CDR3 loop: CASSMTGLNTEAFF. The CDR3 nucleotides read TGCGCCAGCAGCATGACAGGGCTGAACACTGAAGCTTTCTTT.

The V and J genes are TRBV11-3 and TRBJ1-3; TRBD1 matches 7 bases. Germline-derived CDR1 and CDR2 are SGHNT and YENEEA. This CDR3 has 15 amino acids. J gave up 4 bases and V 4 bases, and 7 bases lay outside the gene matches. The CDR3 coding sequence is TGTGCCAGCAGCTCAACAGGGGATCCGGGAAACACCATATATTTT. Its translation: CASSSTGDPGNTIYF.

V is TRBV27 and J is TRBJ2-5; a possible D gene is TRBD1 (5 bases). The CDR3 covers 13 residues. V lost 4 bases to trimming and J lost 4 bases, with 10 bases between them. Germline V gene lookup returns CDR1 MNHEY and CDR2 SMNVEV (reference sequence). CDR3 in DNA: TGTGCCAGCAGTTGGGGCAGGGCAGAGACCCAGTACTTC. Protein: CASSWGRAETQYF.

This chain uses TRBV28 with TRBJ1-5; 7 nucleotides align to TRBD1. Germline V lookup: CDR1 MDHEN, CDR2 SYDVKM. The CDR3 is 14 amino acids. J gave up 10 bases and V 5 bases, and 11 bases lay outside the gene matches. In DNA form, the CDR3 reads TGTGCCAGCAGTCTCACAGGGGAGGCAAGCCCCCAGCATTTT. It is translated as CASSLTGEASPQHF. The full variable domain, in which reference TRBV28 and TRBJ1-5 provide the parts outside the CDR3, is DVKVTQSSRYLVKRTGEKVFLECVQDMDHENMFWYRQDPGLGLRLIYFSYDVKMKEKGDIPEGYSVSREKKERFSLILESASTNQTSMYLCASSLTGEASPQHFGDGTRLSIL.

This clone has only one observation. V gene TRBV30 combines with J gene TRBJ1-4; tentatively, D is TRBD1 (6 bases). The germline V and J ends were trimmed by 3 bases and 7 bases, with 18 bases remaining between them. This CDR3 has 15 residues. Germline CDR1 and CDR2: GTSNPN and SVGIG (reference sequence). CDR3 in DNA: TGTGCCTGGAGGATACAGGGCTCCCGGAGTGAAAAACTGTTTTTT. Translation gives CAWRIQGSRSEKLFF.

This clone was observed a handful of times. This chain connects TRBV19 to TRBJ1-3, with D perhaps matching TRBD1 (6 bases). This CDR3 comprises 16 residues. CDR1 and CDR2 from the germline V gene are LNHDA and SQIVND (reference sequence). V was clipped by 5 bases and J by 0 bases, with 14 bases between them. The CDR3 protein is CASSPTQGDSGNTIYF. The CDR3 nucleotides are TGTGCCAGTAGTCCCACACAGGGTGACTCTGGAAACACCATATATTTT.

The chain recombines TRBV27 with TRBJ1-2; a possible D gene is TRBD1 (5 bases). V lost 5 bases and J 8 bases, leaving 15 bases between the germline ends. The CDR3 runs to 13 residues. CDR1 and CDR2 (germline): MNHEY, SMNVEV (reference sequence). CDR3 sequence reads: CASSSWGDGGYTF. The CDR3 coding sequence is TGTGCCAGCAGTAGTTGGGGCGACGGCGGCTACACCTTC.

This clone was seen once. CDR3 in amino acids: CASRMISGEGYTF. CDR3 DNA sequence: TGTGCCAGCAGGATGATATCGGGTGAGGGCTACACCTTC. The chain uses TRBV6-5 and TRBJ1-2, with no clear D. CDR3 length: 13 amino acids. From germline, CDR1 is MNHEY and CDR2 SVGAGI. V was cut by 6 bases and J by 8 bases, with 16 bases left in between.

The V gene is TRBV11-2, the J gene TRBJ1-4; tentative D call: TRBD1 (6 bases). Germline V gene sequence: CDR1 SGHAT, CDR2 FQNNGV. V was cut by 5 bases and J by 8 bases, with 18 bases left in between. The CDR3 consists of 15 residues. This CDR3 is CASSRLQGKGEKLFF. The CDR3 DNA is TGTGCCAGCAGCCGCCTTCAGGGGAAGGGAGAAAAACTGTTTTTT.

This clone has more than one count but fewer than ten. The chain combines TRBV19 with TRBJ1-5, with 7 bases fitting TRBD1. Germline V lookup: CDR1 LNHDA, CDR2 SQIVND (reference sequence). The CDR3 length is 15 residues. Trimming took 6 bases from V and 6 from J; bases not matched to a gene: 11. DNA for the CDR3: TGTGCCAGTAGCGACAGGGCCGACTTGGGTCAGCCCCAGCATTTT. Amino acid sequence: CASSDRADLGQPQHF. Drawing the rest from reference TRBV19 and TRBJ1-5, the complete variable domain is DGGITQSPKYLFRKEGQNVTLSCEQNLNHDAMYWYRQDPGQGLRLIYYSQIVNDFQKGDIAEGYSVSREKKESFPLTVTSAQKNPTAFYLCASSDRADLGQPQHFGDGTRLSIL.

The chain is built from TRBV5-5 and TRBJ2-7; 11 positions match TRBD2. The CDR3 is 14 residues long. J gave up 1 base and V 4 bases, and 1 base lay outside the gene matches. CDR1 is SGHKS, CDR2 YYEKEE, per germline (reference sequence). The CDR3 region has the DNA TGTGCCAGCAGCGGGACTAGCGGATCCTACGAGCAGTACTTC. Its protein product is CASSGTSGSYEQYF. Full variable domain (outside the CDR3, taken from reference TRBV5-5 and TRBJ2-7): DAGVTQSPTHLIKTRGQQVTLRCSPISGHKSVSWYQQVLGQGPQFIFQYYEKEERGRGNFPDRFSARQFPNYSSELNVNALLLGDSALYLCASSGTSGSYEQYFGPGTRLTVT.

This clone was recorded many times. The DNA for the CDR3 is TGTGCCAGCAGTGACTCAGCGGGCTCCTACAATGAGCAGTTCTTC. As protein: CASSDSAGSYNEQFF. The chain employs TRBV6-4 and TRBJ2-1; D possibly corresponds to TRBD2 (6 bases). The CDR3 has 15 residues. The germline V gene has CDR1 MRHNA and CDR2 SNTAGT. Trimming took 0 bases from V and 0 from J, leaving 6 bases between them.

This rearrangement joins TRBV7-2 to TRBJ1-1, with D possibly being TRBD1 (6 bases). The germline gives CDR1 SGHTA, CDR2 FQGNSA. The CDR3 sequence is 15 residues long. Between the trimmed V and J ends, which lost 0 bases and 3 bases, there was a span of 11 bases. DNA for the CDR3: TGTGCCAGCAGCTTAGCGCTGGACAGAGACACTGAAGCTTTCTTT. It specifies CASSLALDRDTEAFF.

V and J are TRBV2 and TRBJ1-2; 8 bases line up with TRBD1. CDR3 length: 13 amino acids. The J segment lost 8 bases and the V segment lost 6 bases, leaving 8 bases of the junction unmatched. The germline V gene encodes CDR1 SNHLY and CDR2 FYNNEI. The CDR3 DNA follows: TGTGCCAGCAGAACAGGGGGTGGGACCGGCTACACCTTC. This translates into CASRTGGGTGYTF.

This clone was observed many times. This chain uses TRBV6-4 with TRBJ2-3; TRBD2 matches 10 bases. V was clipped by 4 bases and J by 4 bases; unmatched bases: 2. The CDR3 totals 14 residues. Germline V gene lookup returns CDR1 MRHNA and CDR2 SNTAGT. The CDR3 region has the DNA TGTGCCAGCAGTGTAGCGGGAGGCCCAGATACGCAGTATTTT. It translates to CASSVAGGPDTQYF.

This chain links TRBV4-3 with TRBJ2-4; D is perhaps TRBD2 (6 bases). With 4 bases removed from V and 8 bases from J, the gap between germline ends came to 21 bases. Looked up from germline, CDR1 is LGHNA and CDR2 is YSLEER. The CDR3 is made up of 16 amino acids. CDR3 sequence: CASSPQSPGRGDIQYF. DNA of the CDR3: TGCGCCAGCAGCCCTCAAAGTCCCGGGAGAGGGGACATTCAGTACTTC.

The gene calls are TRBV28 and TRBJ2-7; D perhaps matches TRBD1 (6 bases). CDR3 size: 14 residues. Germline lookup yields CDR1 MDHEN and CDR2 SYDVKM. Trimming removed 7 bases from V and 4 bases from J, with 17 bases in between. CDR3 region: CASIRSGRGYEQYF. CDR3 in DNA: TGTGCCAGCATCAGGAGTGGCAGGGGATACGAGCAGTACTTC.

The chain is built from TRBV11-3 and TRBJ2-1, with 10 bases fitting TRBD1. V was clipped by 3 bases and J by 5 bases; unmatched bases: 7. Germline assignment: CDR1 SGHNT and CDR2 YENEEA. This CDR3 contains 16 residues. The DNA for the CDR3 is TGTGCCAGCAGCTTTTGGGGACAGGGGCCCAACAATGAGCAGTTCTTC. This gives the protein CASSFWGQGPNNEQFF.

This clone was seen a single time. This rearrangement joins TRBV5-6 to TRBJ2-3; possible D gene TRBD1, 7 bases. Trimming pared 4 bases from V and 2 bases from J, leaving 14 bases between. The CDR3 consists of 15 residues. The V gene's germline CDR1 is SGHDT and CDR2 YYEEEE. CDR3 coding DNA: TGTGCCAGCAGCCAGGGGGGACTTGACACAGATACGCAGTATTTT. Its protein product is CASSQGGLDTDTQYF.

The chain links TRBV27 to TRBJ1-5; TRBD1 matches 8 bases. The CDR3 spans 14 residues. Germline V gene lookup returns CDR1 MNHEY and CDR2 SMNVEV (reference sequence). The V segment lost 4 bases and the J segment 9 bases; nucleotides outside the gene matches: 8. The CDR3 here is CASSSGQVGGPQHF. CDR3 DNA sequence: TGTGCCAGCAGTTCGGGACAGGTCGGGGGGCCCCAGCATTTT.